This T cell receptor beta chain was sequenced for a study of cytomegalovirus exposure and HLA in healthy donors. Study results and caveats: A later analysis reportedly found that, within productive TCRs, an Asian-associated ancestry cluster had fewer N-insertions than the mean observed across the approximately 600 donors. Being productive about 87% or about 30% of the time was typical of most TCR beta V segments in an earlier analysis.

The PCR had 60 Vbeta and 13 Jbeta primers. Sequenced by immunoSEQ multiplex PCR; TCRdb stores in-frame clones only, minus some. The repertoire holds 130,000 or so clones, with 73% as singletons. Of note for this clone: Its specificity is unknown.

Germline V gene lookup returns CDR1 SGHTA and CDR2 FQGNSA. CDR3 length: 14 amino acids. The V gene lost 3 bases and the J gene lost 0 bases, with 9 bases spanning the gap. The sequence was collected from a woman aged 40 to 49 in good health and CMV-seropositive. The gene calls are TRBV7-2 and TRBJ2-7, with a possible D match to TRBD2 (6 bases). The source material was PBMCs. CDR3 sequence (DNA): TGTGCCAGCAGCTTCAAGCGGGTCTCCTACGAGCAGTACTTC. Its translation is CASSFKRVSYEQYF.